This note documents a single T cell receptor beta chain sequence. Its specific antigen is unknown. From V the trimming removes 0 bases and from J it removes 3 bases, while the gene matches leave 7 bases of the junction unaccounted for. The germline V gene yields MGHRA for CDR1 and YSYEKL for CDR2. CDR3 length: 17 amino acids, cysteine to phenylalanine. Solely the CDR3 DNA is kept, with 51 bases framed from the first base. This sample stems from a study of cytomegalovirus exposure and HLA in healthy donors listed by TCRdb under 2017. Background on the whole study: According to an earlier analysis of a few hundred of the donors, 150 million to 200 million T cells yielded over 90 million unique TCR beta sequences and 250 to 350 Gb of sequence data. An early release covering roughly 600 HLA-typed donors comprised roughly 300 gigabases of sequencing data and approximately 85 million unique TCR sequences. Among the roughly 400 genotyped donors, approximately 76% belonged to the genetic ancestry cluster associated with self-reported Caucasian donors. The study was designed to test whether signatures of past pathogen exposure could be identified by cataloging public T cell receptors. The study used immunosequencing to profile the T cell repertoires of approximately 650 subjects and linked those repertoires to cytomegalovirus serostatus. Besides the first cohort of roughly 640 subjects, a separate validation cohort made up of around 120 different subjects was used. High-throughput TCR immunosequencing, statistical association of individual TCRs with disease status, and machine learning were combined to predict cytomegalovirus infection status. To study patterns of TCR occurrence, a later analysis re-analyzed previously published TCR beta repertoires from 550 to 800 donors and added high-resolution HLA genotyping. The later analysis used no new phenotypic data to find candidate immune exposures, relying instead on TCR beta sequences and their occurrence across donors. In an earlier analysis of 587 of the donors, high-throughput TCR beta sequencing was used to judge whether each TCR beta V gene segment behaved as functional or pseudogenic. Donor age, sex, ethnicity and CMV serostatus were compiled alongside the repertoire data. A later genetic analysis used genome-wide SNP genotypes for about 55% of the 666 donors, treating that subset as a discovery cohort. All discovery cohort repertoires had been generated on a single sequencing platform. Class I and class II HLA loci were covered by the typing at four-digit resolution. The number of typed donors differed by locus: about 629-630 for A, B, C, DRB1 and DQB1; approximately 530 for DQA1; approximately 600 for DPA1; and around 450 for DPB1. Because of strong linkage in the cohort, four to six DR-DQ haplotypes were treated as single units for association and clustering. Among 300 to 500 genotyped donors of the cohort, an average of around 250,000 unique TCR beta nucleotide sequences was sequenced per donor, of which 15% to 20% were non-productive.

The cohort consisted of approximately 690 healthy bone marrow donors. Cohort members were all nominally healthy when sampled, although unrecorded immune exposures were likely present. The donor was CMV seronegative and was included in the group of a few hundred seronegative cohort members. Each donor provided a peripheral blood sample, and peripheral blood mononuclear cells were used for TCR beta sequencing. The Qiagen DNeasy Blood Extraction Kit was used to extract genomic DNA from the blood cell samples. The study at large found these results: A further reported finding was that TCR beta sequences accurately predicted the HLA-A and HLA-B alleles for most subjects in the first cohort. At a false discovery rate of 0.05, a later analysis linked roughly 17,000 TCR beta sequences to specific HLA alleles. Because some donors lacked HLA typing at each locus, the association tests relied only on the typed subset. A few of the identified cytomegalovirus-associated TCR beta chains were confirmed in vitro to be specific for cytomegalovirus antigens. A later genetic analysis associated a missense DCLRE1C variant with V-gene and J-gene trimming of TCR beta chains, and an independent cohort replicated the association. Most CMV-associated TCR beta chains appeared to be HLA-restricted in a later analysis, and the HLA associations seemed to be driven largely by CMV exposure. According to a later analysis, TCR association rates differed among HLA loci, with DRB1 alleles showing the most associated TCRs and HLA-C alleles showing the fewest. In the study, roughly 160 TCR beta chains were listed as associated with cytomegalovirus. For the cohort, immune exposure information was limited to CMV serostatus. Because the 87-base-pair reads could not distinguish some IMGT-functional V segments, including TRBV6-2 and TRBV6-3, those segments were excluded. Several of the top co-occurrence clusters appeared to be linked to parvovirus B19, influenza, CMV and Epstein-Barr virus, according to a later analysis. The authors suggested that the approach could potentially be extended to other disease states and immunological phenotypes. This cohort had only TCR beta chains sequenced, and the lack of alpha or paired-chain data limited which features could be detected. In an earlier analysis of roughly 560 of the donors, most TCR beta V segments were observed in productive rearrangements about 90% or about 30% of the time, broadly matching IMGT annotations. A cluster of highly shared sequence variants was judged likely to be a technical artifact of the sequencing pipeline. According to a later genetic analysis, donors in an Asian-associated ancestry cluster had fewer N-insertions in productive TCRs than the approximately 710-donor mean. Most TCR sequences were seen in very few donors, while some public TCRs were found in many individuals. Roughly uniform sequencing depth across donors was assumed in presence/absence analyses, although this assumption may not hold. Compared with equally common non-associated chains, HLA-associated TCR beta chains in a later analysis were more clonally expanded and had lower generation probabilities. Assigning TCR associations to individual alleles was difficult when HLA alleles, especially DR and DQ, strongly co-occurred. Some 15 rarely observed V segments, including chromosome 9 orphons, were excluded from the earlier analysis of several hundred of the donors because counts were too low. Correlated functional status among segregating V segments might reflect linkage disequilibrium, but an unknown experimental factor could not be ruled out. In both the original and validation cohorts, the classifier was reported to diagnose cytomegalovirus status with high specificity and sensitivity.

Receptor libraries were prepared by the immunoSEQ multiplex PCR assay. The multiplex PCR relied on a mix of 60 forward primers for TCR Vbeta segments and 13 reverse primers for TCR Jbeta segments. Amplification of the CDR3 region of rearranged TCR beta genes was performed with a multiplex PCR assay on genomic DNA. On the Illumina HiSeq System, the amplified TCR beta libraries were sequenced as 87-base-pair reads. As for the authors' bioinformatics: In a later analysis, tens of millions of unique TCR beta chains were counted across the 690 or so repertoires, and around 11 million of these chains were shared by at least two donors. To remove PCR and sequencing errors, raw reads were error-corrected and collapsed into unique sequences using a nearest-neighbor algorithm that merged closely related sequences. V, D and J gene segments were assigned by aligning CDR3 sequences to IMGT reference sequences. For a sequence to be retained, at least a six-nucleotide match to both a V gene segment and a J gene segment was required. A rearrangement was called productive if the CDR3 had no stop codons and remained in frame with V and J, and every other rearrangement was called non-productive. CDR3 was defined by IMGT convention, running from the second conserved V-encoded cysteine to the conserved J-encoded phenylalanine. The earlier analysis of some 580 of the donors excluded any sequence lacking an unambiguous match to a single V gene segment. In an earlier analysis of approximately 550 of the donors, V segments were called functional above 56.7% productive rearrangements and were called segregating when the between-donor standard deviation exceeded 5%. To diagnose cytomegalovirus status from the catalog of TCR beta chain sequences, a statistical classification framework was built. In a later analysis, V and J genes were assigned by comparing TCR nucleotide sequences against IMGT/GENE-DB human TR gene sequences. A later analysis assigned CDR3 sequences and most-parsimonious VDJ recombination scenarios with the TCRdist pipeline. In a later analysis, each TCR beta chain was defined by its CDR3 amino acid sequence together with its V-gene family, and reads without a unique V-gene family were excluded. To address suspected cross-contamination and a sequencing artifact, a later analysis removed 592 highly shared, low-generation-probability nucleotide sequences. A later analysis calculated a clonal expansion index for each public chain from normalized within-repertoire ranks of inferred template counts. In a later analysis, generation probabilities were computed using a VDJ recombination model fitted to out-of-frame rearrangements, and the results were checked against IGoR. Hypergeometric tests were used in a later analysis to score TCR-TCR, TCR-HLA and TCR-CMV co-occurrence, with a repertoire-size bias correction applied to the TCR pairs. In a later analysis, false discovery rates were estimated by permuting HLA or CMV assignments 20 times. In a later analysis, co-occurring TCRs were grouped using DBSCAN, and TCRdist sequence similarity was added for clustering within HLA-allele-positive subsets. Co-occurrence clustering excluded repertoires with fewer than 30,000 or more than 120,000 public chains, plus five with anomalous nucleotide sharing. TCRdb retrieved this table from immuneACCESS and kept in-frame rearrangements only. Not all clones are present; in checked studies, unresolved V genes account for under half, and no reason is known for the remainder. D and trimming come from the DNA, and the V and J calls and clone size come from that table. This sample's listing comprises fewer than 150,000 clones. Less than 3% of the sample is taken by the ten largest.

The V and J genes are TRBV4-1 and TRBJ2-1; 8 middle bases align to TRBD1. This receptor was obtained from a man aged 35 to 55 in good health and CMV-seronegative. Sample: PBMCs. The CDR3 here reads CASSQERGTGFYNEQFF. The DNA sequence is given as TGCGCCAGCAGCCAAGAGAGAGGGACAGGATTCTACAATGAGCAGTTCTTC.